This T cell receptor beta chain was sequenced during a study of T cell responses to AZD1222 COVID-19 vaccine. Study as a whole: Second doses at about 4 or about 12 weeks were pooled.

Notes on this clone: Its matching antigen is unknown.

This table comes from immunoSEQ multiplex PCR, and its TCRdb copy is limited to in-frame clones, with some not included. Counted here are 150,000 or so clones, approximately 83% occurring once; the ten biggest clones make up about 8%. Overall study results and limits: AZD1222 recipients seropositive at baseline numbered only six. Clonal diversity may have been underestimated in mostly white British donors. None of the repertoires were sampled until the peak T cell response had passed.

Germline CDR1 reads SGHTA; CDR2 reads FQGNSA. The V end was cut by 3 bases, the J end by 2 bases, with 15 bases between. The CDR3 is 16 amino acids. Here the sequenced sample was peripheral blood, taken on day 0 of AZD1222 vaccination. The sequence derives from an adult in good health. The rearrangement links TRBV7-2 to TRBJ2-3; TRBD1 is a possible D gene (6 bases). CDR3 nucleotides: TGTGCCAGCAGCTTGAGTACAGGGTCTGTCACAGATACGCAGTATTTT. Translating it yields CASSLSTGSVTDTQYF. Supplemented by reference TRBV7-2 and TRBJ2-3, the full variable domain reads GAGVSQSPSNKVTEKGKDVELRCDPISGHTALYWYRQSLGQGLEFLIYFQGNSAPDKSGLPSDRFSAERTGGSVSTLTIQRTQQEDSAVYLCASSLSTGSVTDTQYFGPGTRLTVL.